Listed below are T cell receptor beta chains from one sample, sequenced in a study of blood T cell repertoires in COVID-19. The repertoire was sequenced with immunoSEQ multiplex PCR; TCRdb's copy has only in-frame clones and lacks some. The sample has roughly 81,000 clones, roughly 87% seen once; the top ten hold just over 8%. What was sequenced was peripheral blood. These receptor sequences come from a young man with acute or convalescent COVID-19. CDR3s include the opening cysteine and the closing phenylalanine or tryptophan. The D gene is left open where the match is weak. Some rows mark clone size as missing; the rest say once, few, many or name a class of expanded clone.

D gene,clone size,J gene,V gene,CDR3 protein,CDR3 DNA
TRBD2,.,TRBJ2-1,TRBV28,CASSETSGRYNEQFF,TGTGCCAGCAGCGAGACTAGCGGGAGGTACAATGAGCAGTTCTTC
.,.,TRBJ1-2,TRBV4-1,CASNLGTSYGYTF,TGCGCCAGCAACCTGGGCACTAGCTATGGCTACACCTTC
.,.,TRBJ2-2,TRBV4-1,CASSHEQGIGELFF,TGCGCCAGCAGCCACGAACAGGGAATCGGGGAGCTGTTTTTT
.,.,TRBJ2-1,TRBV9,CASSVDPGGEQFF,TGTGCCAGCAGCGTAGATCCCGGCGGTGAGCAGTTCTTC
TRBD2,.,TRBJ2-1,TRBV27,CASSELAGGNNEQFF,TGTGCCAGCAGTGAACTAGCGGGAGGAAACAATGAGCAGTTCTTC
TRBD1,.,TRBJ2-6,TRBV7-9,CASMDRGVPGANVLTF,TGTGCCAGCATGGACAGGGGGGTCCCTGGGGCCAACGTCCTGACTTTC
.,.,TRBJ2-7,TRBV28,CASSPPRGSYEQYF,TGTGCCAGCAGCCCCCCTAGGGGCTCCTACGAGCAGTACTTC
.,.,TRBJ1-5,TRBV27,CASSQRTDNQPQHF,TGTGCCAGCAGCCAACGGACAGACAATCAGCCCCAGCATTTT
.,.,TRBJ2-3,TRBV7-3,CASSSNGDTQYF,TGTGCCAGCAGCTCAAACGGGGATACGCAGTATTTT
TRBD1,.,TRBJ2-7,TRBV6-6,CASRPTGGAPDYEQYF,TGTGCCAGCCGTCCTACAGGGGGCGCTCCGGACTACGAGCAGTACTTC
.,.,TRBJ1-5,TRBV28,CASSTGQRNNQPQHF,TGTGCCAGCAGCACAGGACAGAGAAACAATCAGCCCCAGCATTTT
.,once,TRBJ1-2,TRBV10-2,CASMAGFNYGYTF,TGCGCCAGCATGGCGGGGTTTAACTATGGCTACACCTTC
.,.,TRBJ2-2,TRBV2,CASSRQDTGELFF,TGTGCCAGCAGCAGACAAGACACCGGGGAGCTGTTTTTT
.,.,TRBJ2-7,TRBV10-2,CASSDQTGFEQYF,TGCGCCAGCAGTGACCAGACAGGTTTCGAGCAGTACTTC
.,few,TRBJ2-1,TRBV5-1,CASSSDFLGEQFF,TGCGCCAGCAGCTCGGACTTCCTGGGGGAGCAGTTCTTC
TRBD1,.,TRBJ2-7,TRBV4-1,CASSQIQGAYEQYF,TGCGCCAGCAGCCAGATACAGGGGGCCTACGAGCAGTACTTC
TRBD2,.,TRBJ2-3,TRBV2,CAGRDPGFTDTQYF,TGTGCCGGGAGGGACCCTGGGTTTACAGATACGCAGTATTTT
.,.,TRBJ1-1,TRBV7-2,CASSADRRNTEAFF,TGTGCCAGCAGCGCAGACAGAAGGAACACTGAAGCTTTCTTT
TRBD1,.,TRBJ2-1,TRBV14,CASSQWGQGSRNEQFF,TGTGCCAGCAGCCAATGGGGACAGGGTTCTAGGAATGAGCAGTTCTTC
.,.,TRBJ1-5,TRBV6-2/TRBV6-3,CASSRQDNQPQHF,TGTGCCAGCAGTCGACAGGACAATCAGCCCCAGCATTTT
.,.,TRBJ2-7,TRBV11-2,CASSLPQGKVFHEQYF,TGTGCCAGCAGCCTACCCCAGGGTAAAGTTTTCCACGAGCAGTACTTC
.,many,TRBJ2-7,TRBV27,CASIPIDRPYEQYF,TGTGCCAGCATCCCAATCGACAGGCCCTACGAGCAGTACTTC
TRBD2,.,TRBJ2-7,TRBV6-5,CASSFLAASEQYF,TGTGCCAGCAGTTTTCTAGCGGCATCCGAGCAGTACTTC
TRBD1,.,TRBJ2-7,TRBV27,CATADRENSYEQYF,TGTGCCACCGCGGACAGGGAAAATTCCTACGAGCAGTACTTC
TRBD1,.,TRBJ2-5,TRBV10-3,CAISESGTGDETQYF,TGTGCCATCAGTGAGTCAGGGACAGGGGACGAGACCCAGTACTTC
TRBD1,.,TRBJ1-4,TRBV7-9,CASSLRQGGEKLFF,TGTGCCAGCAGCCTGCGACAGGGTGGGGAAAAACTGTTTTTT
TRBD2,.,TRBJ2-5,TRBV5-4,CASSSLAGGGETQYF,TGTGCCAGCAGCTCCTTAGCGGGAGGAGGAGAGACCCAGTACTTC
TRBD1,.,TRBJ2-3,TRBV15,CATSRKGAGVGDTQYF,TGTGCCACCAGCCGCAAGGGGGCAGGGGTGGGAGATACGCAGTATTTT
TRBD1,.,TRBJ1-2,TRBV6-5,CASSSDRVGYTF,TGTGCCAGCAGTTCGGACAGGGTTGGCTACACCTTC
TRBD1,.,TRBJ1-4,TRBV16,CASSQTAGTGYEKLFF,TGTGCCAGCAGCCAAACCGCCGGGACAGGGTACGAAAAACTGTTTTTT
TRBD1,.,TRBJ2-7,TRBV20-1,CSASKLPDRGKYEQYF,TGCAGTGCTAGTAAACTCCCGGACAGGGGGAAGTACGAGCAGTACTTC
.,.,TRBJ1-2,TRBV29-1,CSVGGGYGYTF,TGCAGCGTTGGGGGAGGCTATGGCTACACCTTC
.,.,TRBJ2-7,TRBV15,CATSRGQGGREQYF,TGTGCCACCAGCAGAGGACAGGGAGGACGCGAGCAGTACTTC
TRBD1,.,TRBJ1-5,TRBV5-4,CASSFMGPGGNNQPQHF,TGTGCCAGCAGCTTCATGGGACCAGGGGGAAACAATCAGCCCCAGCATTTT
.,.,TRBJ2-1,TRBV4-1,CASSQDFLNEQFF,TGCGCCAGCAGCCAAGATTTCTTAAATGAGCAGTTCTTC
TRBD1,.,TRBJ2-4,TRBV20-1,CSASRDRGNIQYF,TGCAGTGCTAGTCGGGACAGGGGTAACATTCAGTACTTC
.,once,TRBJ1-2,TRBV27,CASSLGRGYGYTF,TGTGCCAGCAGTTTAGGCAGGGGTTATGGCTACACCTTC
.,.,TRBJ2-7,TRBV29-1,CSVGPSDREQYF,TGCAGCGTTGGCCCTAGCGATCGCGAGCAGTACTTC
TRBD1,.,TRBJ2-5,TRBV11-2,CASSPRGLGQGSGTQYF,TGTGCCAGCAGCCCTCGAGGCCTCGGACAGGGGAGTGGGACCCAGTACTTC
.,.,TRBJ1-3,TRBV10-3,CAISDPDRPRSGNTIYF,TGTGCCATCAGTGACCCTGACAGACCACGAAGTGGAAACACCATATATTTT
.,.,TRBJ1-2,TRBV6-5,CASSYSSGDYGYTF,TGTGCCAGCAGTTACTCGAGCGGGGACTATGGCTACACCTTC
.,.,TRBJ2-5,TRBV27,CASQEVGQETQYF,TGTGCCAGCCAAGAGGTGGGCCAAGAGACCCAGTACTTC
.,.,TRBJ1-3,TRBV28,CASSLLDASGNTIYF,TGTGCCAGCAGTCTACTCGATGCCTCTGGAAACACCATATATTTT
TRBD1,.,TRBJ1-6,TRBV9,CASSIDRGSPLHF,TGTGCCAGCAGTATAGACAGGGGTTCACCCCTCCACTTT